The clone carrying this TCR beta chain was seen once. The naive CD8 subset, CD45RO-negative cells positively selected for CCR7, excluded terminally differentiated effector memory CD45RA+ cells. Germline values: CDR1 SGHVS, CDR2 FQNEAQ. V was pared by 5 bases and J by 2 bases, with 12 bases between. The CDR3 loop spans 15 amino acids. The record originates from a study of shared clonotypes between healthy human individuals. The repertoire was sequenced with immunoSEQ multiplex PCR; TCRdb's copy has only in-frame clones and lacks some. The sample contains about 2 million clones, around 96% of which appear only once.

Sequencing was carried out using naive CD8+ T cells sorted from blood. V usage is TRBV7-8 and J usage is TRBJ1-4; perhaps TRBD1 as D (5 bases). The source is a man aged 18 to 30 in good health. Here the CDR3 reads CASSPPGNTNEKLFF. The CDR3 nucleotides read TGTGCCAGCAGCCCTCCAGGGAACACTAATGAAAAACTGTTTTTT.